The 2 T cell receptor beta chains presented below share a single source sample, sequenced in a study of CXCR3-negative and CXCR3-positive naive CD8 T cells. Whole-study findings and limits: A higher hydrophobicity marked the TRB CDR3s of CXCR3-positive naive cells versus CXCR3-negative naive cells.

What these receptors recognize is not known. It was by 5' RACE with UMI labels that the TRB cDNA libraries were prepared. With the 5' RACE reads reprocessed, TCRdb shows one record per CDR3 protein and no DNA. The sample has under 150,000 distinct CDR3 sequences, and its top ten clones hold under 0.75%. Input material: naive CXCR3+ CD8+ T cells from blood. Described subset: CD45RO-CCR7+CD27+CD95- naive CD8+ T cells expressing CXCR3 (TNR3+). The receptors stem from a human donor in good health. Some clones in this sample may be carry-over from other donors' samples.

The CDR3 reads CASSDLGLADSYEQYF. This chain connects TRBV5-6 to TRBJ2-7; lacking DNA, the TRBD2 call made by TCRdb goes unchecked. Germline V gene data show CDR1 as SGHDT and CDR2 as YYEEEE. The CDR3 is 16 amino acids.

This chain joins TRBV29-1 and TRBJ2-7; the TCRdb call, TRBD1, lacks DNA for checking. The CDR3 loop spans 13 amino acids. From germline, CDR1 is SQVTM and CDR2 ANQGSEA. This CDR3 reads CSVVWTGNYEQYF.